This TCR beta chain was recorded in a study of Graves' ophthalmopathy and Graves' hyperthyroidism. Pregnancy or lactation, uncontrolled infections and other autoimmune diseases were grounds for excluding patients. Overall study findings and caveats: Among thyroid clonotypes expanded above 0.001 frequency, most also appeared in blood. Predictions made by the model for ophthalmopathy progression reached approximately 71% sensitivity and around 73% specificity.

Only a few counts were recorded for this clonotype. Its target is unknown. Amplified material comprised TCR beta CDR3 regions derived from RNA transcripts. In the first round, RT-PCR was carried out with HTBI primers, and a multiplex PCR formed the second round. MiXCR, run by TCRdb on the multiplex PCR reads, gives a single entry per CDR3 protein. The sample shows 150,000 or so distinct CDR3 sequences, 30% to 45% of them seen only once. Material for sequencing was peripheral blood. The sequence was collected from a middle-aged woman with Graves' ophthalmopathy.

DNA for the CDR3: TGTGCCAGCAGCCACGATCGGCTAGCGGGAGACGAGCAGTACTTC. Encoded protein: CASSHDRLAGDEQYF. The chain carries TRBV6-2 or TRBV6-3 and TRBJ2-7, with TRBD2 matching over 10 bases. The junction had 10 bases not matched to a gene; V was cut back by 6 bases and J by 5 bases. The CDR3 consists of 15 residues. Germline CDR1 is MNHEY and CDR2 is SVGEGT.